This is a list of T cell receptor beta chains from one sample in a study of tumor-infiltrating lymphocytes in localized non-small cell lung cancer. The protocol was immunoSEQ multiplex PCR, while the TCRdb copy is restricted to in-frame clones and leaves out a portion. The table includes fewer than 8,500 clones, approximately 71% detected once. Sequencing input: lung tumor tissue. All receptors derive from a human donor with non-small cell lung cancer. The CDR3 runs from the conserved cysteine through the conserved F or W. The order of the fields is J gene, D gene, V gene, CDR3 protein. A D gene is named only where the DNA matches it firmly.

TRBJ1-1 . TRBV6-1 CASTSFRDTEAFF
TRBJ2-7 TRBD2 TRBV7-2 CASSLAVSGSVAYEQYF
TRBJ1-4 . TRBV7-9 CASSFSTGLTEKLFF
TRBJ1-5 . TRBV7-2 CASSLGDLIGNQPQHF
TRBJ2-3 . TRBV7-2 CASSLVAGTDTQYF
TRBJ1-6 TRBD1 TRBV4-3 CASSHRGDRVTLHF
TRBJ2-7 TRBD2 TRBV5-1 CASSPSRLAGGEQYF
TRBJ1-5 . TRBV4-2 CASSQEMWGNQPQHF
TRBJ1-4 . TRBV5-3 CARNCDNEKLFF
TRBJ2-7 . TRBV7-2 CASSLGIGYEQYF
TRBJ2-1 . TRBV7-2 CASSFYNEQFF
TRBJ2-7 . TRBV5-1 CASSLESGGTYEQYF
TRBJ2-3 TRBD2 TRBV7-2 CASSLVGLASDTQYF
TRBJ2-2 TRBD1 TRBV2 CASSDQDRTNTGELFF
TRBJ2-3 . TRBV5-8 CASSSRIAGTDTQYF
TRBJ2-1 TRBD2 TRBV11-2 CASSRGLAEISSYNEQFF
TRBJ2-5 . TRBV29-1 CSADPLQETQYF
TRBJ2-1 . TRBV7-3 CASSYTRGPYNEQFF
TRBJ2-6 TRBD1 TRBV11-3 CASSGKGQGEEEGANVLTF
TRBJ2-1 . TRBV11-2 CASSPSAGTAYNEQFF
TRBJ1-1 . TRBV7-2 CASRPTGTTEAFF
TRBJ2-7 TRBD1 TRBV5-1 CASSRSVSGQGVYEQYF